Below, 4 T cell receptor beta chains from the same sample are listed, as sequenced in a study of T cell responses to AZD1222 COVID-19 vaccine. Produced via immunoSEQ multiplex PCR; TCRdb's table is partial and in-frame only. Among roughly 150,000 clones listed, approximately 90% were seen once. The source was peripheral blood, collected on day 0 of AZD1222 vaccination. Receptors were obtained from an adult in good health.

This sequence joins TRBV4-1 and TRBJ1-1; D is undetermined. Germline V gives CDR1 MGHRA, CDR2 YSYEKL. V lost 4 bases and J 0 bases, leaving 15 bases between the germline ends. The CDR3 length is 16 residues. The CDR3 DNA follows: TGCGCCAGCAGCCCCCGGGAACAGCTTATGAACACTGAAGCTTTCTTT. Translating it yields CASSPREQLMNTEAFF.

J is TRBJ2-7 and V is TRBV28; D not certain. V was trimmed by 2 bases and J by 3 bases, leaving 11 bases between them. Germline CDR1 reads MDHEN; CDR2 reads SYDVKM. This CDR3 is 14 amino acids long. The CDR3: CASSLVLALYEQYF. The CDR3 region has the DNA TGTGCCAGCAGTTTAGTCTTGGCACTCTACGAGCAGTACTTC.

This clone appeared once. This chain joins TRBV2 and TRBJ2-5, with D perhaps matching TRBD1 or TRBD2 (5 bases each). The CDR3 runs to 14 residues. Trimming cost V 1 base and J 0 bases, with 6 bases left between them. Germline V lookup: CDR1 SNHLY, CDR2 FYNNEI. CDR3: CASSEGGYQETQYF. CDR3 bases: TGTGCCAGCAGTGAAGGGGGGTACCAAGAGACCCAGTACTTC. Using reference TRBV2 and TRBJ2-5 for the parts outside the CDR3, the full variable domain is EPEVTQTPSHQVTQMGQEVILRCVPISNHLYFYWYRQILGQKVEFLVSFYNNEISEKSEIFDDQFSVERPDGSNFTLKIRSTKLEDSAMYFCASSEGGYQETQYFGPGTRLLVL.

The CDR3 sequence: CASSRQVNQPQHF. CDR3 DNA: TGTGCCAGCAGCAGACAGGTCAATCAGCCCCAGCATTTT. The chain carries TRBV7-9 and TRBJ1-5; D possibly corresponds to TRBD1 (6 bases). V was trimmed by 5 bases and J by 3 bases, leaving 8 bases between them. This CDR3 spans 13 amino acids. CDR1 and CDR2 (germline): SEHNR, FQNEAQ (reference sequence).